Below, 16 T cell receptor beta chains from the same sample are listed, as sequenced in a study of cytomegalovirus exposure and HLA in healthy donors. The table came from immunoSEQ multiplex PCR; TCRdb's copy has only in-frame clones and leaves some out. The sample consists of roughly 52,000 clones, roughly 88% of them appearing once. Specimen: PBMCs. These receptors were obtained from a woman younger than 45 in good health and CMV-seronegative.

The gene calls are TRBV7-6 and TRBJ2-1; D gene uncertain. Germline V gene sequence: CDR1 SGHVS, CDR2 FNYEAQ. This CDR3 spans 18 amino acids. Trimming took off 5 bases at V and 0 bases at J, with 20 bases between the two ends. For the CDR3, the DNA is TGTGCCAGCAGCAAACCGCCGTCTACCCCGAGCTCCTACAATGAGCAGTTCTTC. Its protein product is CASSKPPSTPSSYNEQFF.

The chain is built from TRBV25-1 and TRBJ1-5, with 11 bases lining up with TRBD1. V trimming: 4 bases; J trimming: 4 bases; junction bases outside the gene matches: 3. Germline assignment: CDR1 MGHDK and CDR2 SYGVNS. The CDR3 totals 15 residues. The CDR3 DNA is TGTGCCAGCAGTGTTGGGACAGGGGGTAATCAGCCCCAGCATTTT. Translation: CASSVGTGGNQPQHF. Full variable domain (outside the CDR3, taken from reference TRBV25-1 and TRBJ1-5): EADIYQTPRYLVIGTGKKITLECSQTMGHDKMYWYQQDPGMELHLIHYSYGVNSTEKGDLSSESTVSRIRTEHFPLTLESARPSHTSQYLCASSVGTGGNQPQHFGDGTRLSIL.

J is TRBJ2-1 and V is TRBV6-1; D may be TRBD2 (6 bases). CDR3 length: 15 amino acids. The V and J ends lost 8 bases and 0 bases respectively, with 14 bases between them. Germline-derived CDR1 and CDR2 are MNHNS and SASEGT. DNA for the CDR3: TGTGCCAGCTCCGTAGGAGGGAGCTCCTACAATGAGCAGTTCTTC. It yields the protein CASSVGGSSYNEQFF.

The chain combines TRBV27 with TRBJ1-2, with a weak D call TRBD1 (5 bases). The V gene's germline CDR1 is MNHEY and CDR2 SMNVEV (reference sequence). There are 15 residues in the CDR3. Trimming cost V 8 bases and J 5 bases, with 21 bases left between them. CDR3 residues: CASRTNWGGGYGYTF. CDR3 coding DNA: TGTGCCAGCCGGACCAATTGGGGGGGAGGGTATGGCTACACCTTC.

In nucleotides, the CDR3 is TGTGCCAGCAGTCCGCCGGGACTAGCGGGAGGAGGTTTGCAGTTCTTC. Translation: CASSPPGLAGGGLQFF. The chain is built from TRBV28 and TRBJ2-1, with 15 bases identical to TRBD2. Germline CDR1 and CDR2: MDHEN and SYDVKM. The J segment lost 12 bases and the V segment lost 5 bases, leaving 11 bases of the junction unmatched. The CDR3 totals 16 residues.

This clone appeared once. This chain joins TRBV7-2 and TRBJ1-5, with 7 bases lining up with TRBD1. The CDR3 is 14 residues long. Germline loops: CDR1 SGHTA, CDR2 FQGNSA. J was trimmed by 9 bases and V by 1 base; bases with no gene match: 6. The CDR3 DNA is TGTGCCAGCAGCTTAGTACAGGGGCTGTCGCCCCAGCATTTT. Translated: CASSLVQGLSPQHF. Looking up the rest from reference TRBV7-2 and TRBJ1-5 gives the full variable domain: GAGVSQSPSNKVTEKGKDVELRCDPISGHTALYWYRQSLGQGLEFLIYFQGNSAPDKSGLPSDRFSAERTGGSVSTLTIQRTQQEDSAVYLCASSLVQGLSPQHFGDGTRLSIL.

The CDR3 is CTSSTQGRSSYEQYF. The DNA of the CDR3 is TGCACCAGCAGCACGCAGGGCCGGAGCTCCTACGAGCAGTACTTC. The chain recombines TRBV1 with TRBJ2-7; the listed D gene, TRBD1, was not tested against the DNA. TRBV1 has pseudogene status. The CDR3 is 15 residues long.

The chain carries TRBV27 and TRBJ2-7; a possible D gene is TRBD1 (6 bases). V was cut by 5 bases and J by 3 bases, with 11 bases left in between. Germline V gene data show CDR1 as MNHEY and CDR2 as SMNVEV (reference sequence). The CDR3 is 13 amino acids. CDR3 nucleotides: TGTGCCAGCAGTACCATACAGGGCTACGAGCAGTACTTC. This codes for CASSTIQGYEQYF.

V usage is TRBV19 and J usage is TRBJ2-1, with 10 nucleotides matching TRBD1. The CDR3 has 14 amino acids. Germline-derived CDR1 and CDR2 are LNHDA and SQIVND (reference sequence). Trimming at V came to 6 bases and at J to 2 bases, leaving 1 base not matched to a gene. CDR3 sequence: CASSDRGPYNEQFF. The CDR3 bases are TGTGCCAGTAGCGACAGGGGGCCCTACAATGAGCAGTTCTTC. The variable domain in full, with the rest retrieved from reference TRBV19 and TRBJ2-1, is DGGITQSPKYLFRKEGQNVTLSCEQNLNHDAMYWYRQDPGQGLRLIYYSQIVNDFQKGDIAEGYSVSREKKESFPLTVTSAQKNPTAFYLCASSDRGPYNEQFFGPGTRLTVL.

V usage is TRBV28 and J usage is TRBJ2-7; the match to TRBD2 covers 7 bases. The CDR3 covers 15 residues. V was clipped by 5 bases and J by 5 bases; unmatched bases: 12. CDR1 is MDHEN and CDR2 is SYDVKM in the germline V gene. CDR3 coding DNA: TGTGCCAGCAGTCGGGCGGGGCGGGAGAGAAACGAGCAGTACTTC. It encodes CASSRAGRERNEQYF.

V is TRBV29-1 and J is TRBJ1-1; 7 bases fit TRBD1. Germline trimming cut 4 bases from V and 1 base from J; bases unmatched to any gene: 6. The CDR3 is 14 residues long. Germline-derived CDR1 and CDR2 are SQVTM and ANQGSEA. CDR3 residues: CSVVFQGGNTEAFF. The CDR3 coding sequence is TGCAGCGTTGTTTTCCAGGGGGGGAACACTGAAGCTTTCTTT.

CDR3 DNA: TGTGCCAGCACCCCGGGACTAGGAACGGATACGCAGTATTTT. Its protein is CASTPGLGTDTQYF. The V and J genes are TRBV18 and TRBJ2-3; 8 bases are shared with TRBD2. With V trimmed by 8 bases and J by 6 bases, 10 bases remained unmatched. Germline V CDR1 and CDR2: KGHSH, LQKENI. The length of the CDR3 is 14 residues.

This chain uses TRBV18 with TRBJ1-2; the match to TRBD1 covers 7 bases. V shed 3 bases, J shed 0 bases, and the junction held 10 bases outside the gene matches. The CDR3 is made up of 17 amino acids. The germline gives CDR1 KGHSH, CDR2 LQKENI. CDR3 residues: CASSPWTGGVANYGYTF. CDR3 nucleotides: TGTGCCAGCTCACCTTGGACAGGAGGAGTAGCTAACTATGGCTACACCTTC.

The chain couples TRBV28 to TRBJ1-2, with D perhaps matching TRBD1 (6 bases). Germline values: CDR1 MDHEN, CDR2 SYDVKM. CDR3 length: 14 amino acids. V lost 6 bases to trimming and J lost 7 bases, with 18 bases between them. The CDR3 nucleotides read TGTGCCAGCAGAAACAGGGCAATGGACCTTGGCTACACCTTC. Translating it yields CASRNRAMDLGYTF.

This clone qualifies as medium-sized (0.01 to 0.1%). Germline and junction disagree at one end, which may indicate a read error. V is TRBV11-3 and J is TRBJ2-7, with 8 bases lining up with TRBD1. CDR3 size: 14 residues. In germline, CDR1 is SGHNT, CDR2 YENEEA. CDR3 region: CASSLGDRSYEQYF. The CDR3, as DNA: TGCGCCAGCAGCTTAGGGGACAGGTCCTACGAGCAGTACTTC.

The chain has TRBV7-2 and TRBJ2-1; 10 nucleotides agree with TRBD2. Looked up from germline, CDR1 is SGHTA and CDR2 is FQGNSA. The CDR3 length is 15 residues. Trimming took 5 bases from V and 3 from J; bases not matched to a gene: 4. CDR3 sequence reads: CASSLGLAVYNEQFF. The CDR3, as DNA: TGTGCCAGCAGCCTCGGACTAGCGGTCTACAATGAGCAGTTCTTC.